This is a list of T cell receptor beta chains from one sample in a study of T-cell reconstitution after alpha-beta-depleted transplantation in children. TCRdb reanalysed the PCR reads using MiXCR and keeps one entry per CDR3 protein. The sample has some 830,000 distinct CDR3 sequences, roughly 15% seen once. The sample consisted of PBMCs, mostly from graft donor cells, taken 360 days after TCRalphabeta/CD19-depleted stem cell transplant. The source is a male patient younger than 18 who had a stem cell transplant for acute lymphoblastic leukemia, so the T cells may come from the graft donor. Both conserved end residues are part of each CDR3. The D gene is left open where the match is weak. Not every row has a clone size; where given, it reads once, few, many or a size class.

NA,TRBV11-1,TRBJ1-1,NA,TGTGCCAGCAGCTCCCGTGGGGGCGGCGGGGGCACTGAAGCTTTCTTT,CASSSRGGGGGTEAFF
few,TRBV5-1,TRBJ2-1,TRBD2,TGCGCCAGCAGCTTTGATACGGGGACTAGCAAGTTCTTC,CASSFDTGTSKFF
few,TRBV2,TRBJ2-2,TRBD1,TGTGCCAGCAGTGCAGGGACAGGCCTCTACGGGGAGCTGTTTTTT,CASSAGTGLYGELFF
few,TRBV20-1,TRBJ2-7,TRBD2,TGCAGTGCCCTAGCGGGAGGCCTAATGTACGAGCAGTACTTC,CSALAGGLMYEQYF
NA,TRBV15,TRBJ2-2,TRBD1,TGTGCCACCAGCGAGGGGGCTAACACCGGGGAGCTGTTTTTT,CATSEGANTGELFF
NA,TRBV5-1,TRBJ2-7,NA,TGCGCCAGCAGCTTGGATTTTCGCCGGTACGAGCAGTACTTC,CASSLDFRRYEQYF
NA,TRBV12-3/TRBV12-4,TRBJ2-7,TRBD1,TGTGCCAGCAGCCGACTTGACAGGGGGCGCGAGCAGTACTTC,CASSRLDRGREQYF
NA,TRBV7-6,TRBJ2-7,NA,TGTGCCAGCATGGGGTATCACTCCTACGAGCAGTACTTC,CASMGYHSYEQYF
few,TRBV18,TRBJ2-1,TRBD2,TGTGCCAGCTCGAGGAGTCTAGCGGAATTCAATGAGCAGTTCTTC,CASSRSLAEFNEQFF
NA,TRBV27,TRBJ2-7,NA,TGTGCCAGCAGTTTATTGCAGGAACGTTACGAGCAGTACTTC,CASSLLQERYEQYF
NA,TRBV2,TRBJ1-3,NA,TGTGCCAGCATGCGGGGAGCTGGAAACACCATATATTTT,CASMRGAGNTIYF
few,TRBV5-1,TRBJ2-7,NA,TGCGCCAGCAGCTATTACCCGATTTCTCGGGCTAGCTCCTACGAGCAGTACTTC,CASSYYPISRASSYEQYF
few,TRBV27,TRBJ1-3,NA,TGTGCCAGCAGTTTGTCTAGTCTCTCTGGAAACACCATATATTTT,CASSLSSLSGNTIYF
few,TRBV3-1,TRBJ2-7,TRBD2,TGTGCCAGCAGCCAAGATCCCCTATTAGCGGGAGCCCTGGGGGAGCAGTACTTC,CASSQDPLLAGALGEQYF
few,TRBV12-3/TRBV12-4,TRBJ2-3,TRBD1,TGTGCCAGCAGCCTTTGGACAGGGAGTGGCACAGATACGCAGTATTTT,CASSLWTGSGTDTQYF